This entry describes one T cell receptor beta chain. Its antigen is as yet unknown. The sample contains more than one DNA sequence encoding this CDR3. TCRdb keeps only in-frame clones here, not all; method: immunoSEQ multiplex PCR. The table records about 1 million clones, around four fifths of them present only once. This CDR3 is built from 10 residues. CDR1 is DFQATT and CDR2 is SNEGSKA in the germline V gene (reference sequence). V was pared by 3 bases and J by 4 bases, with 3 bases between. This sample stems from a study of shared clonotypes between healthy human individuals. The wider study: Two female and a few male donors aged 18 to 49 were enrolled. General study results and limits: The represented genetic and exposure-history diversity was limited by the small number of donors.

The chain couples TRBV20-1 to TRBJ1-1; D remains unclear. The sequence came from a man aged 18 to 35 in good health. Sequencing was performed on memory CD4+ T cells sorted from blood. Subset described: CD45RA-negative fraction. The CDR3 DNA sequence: TGCAGTGCTAGTAGCACTGAAGCTTTCTTT. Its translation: CSASSTEAFF.